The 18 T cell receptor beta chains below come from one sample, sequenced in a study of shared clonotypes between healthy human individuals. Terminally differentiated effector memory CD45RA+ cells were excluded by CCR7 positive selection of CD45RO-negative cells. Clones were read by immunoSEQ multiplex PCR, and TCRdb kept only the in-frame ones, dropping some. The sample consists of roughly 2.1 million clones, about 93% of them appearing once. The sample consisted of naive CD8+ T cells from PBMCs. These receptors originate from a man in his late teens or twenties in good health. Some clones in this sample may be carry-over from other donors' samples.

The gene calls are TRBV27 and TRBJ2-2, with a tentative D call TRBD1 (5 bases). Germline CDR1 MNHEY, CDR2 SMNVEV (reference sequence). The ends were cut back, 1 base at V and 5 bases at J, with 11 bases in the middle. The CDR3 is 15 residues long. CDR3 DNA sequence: TGTGCCAGCAGTTTATTAGGGGTCCGGACCGGGGAGCTGTTTTTT. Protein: CASSLLGVRTGELFF.

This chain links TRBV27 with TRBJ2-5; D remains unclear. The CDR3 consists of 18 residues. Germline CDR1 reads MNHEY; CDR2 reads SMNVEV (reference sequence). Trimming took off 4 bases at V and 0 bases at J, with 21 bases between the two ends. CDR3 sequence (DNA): TGTGCCAGCAGTTCCGAACCGGCCGTTAGTTACCACCAAGAGACCCAGTACTTC. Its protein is CASSSEPAVSYHQETQYF.

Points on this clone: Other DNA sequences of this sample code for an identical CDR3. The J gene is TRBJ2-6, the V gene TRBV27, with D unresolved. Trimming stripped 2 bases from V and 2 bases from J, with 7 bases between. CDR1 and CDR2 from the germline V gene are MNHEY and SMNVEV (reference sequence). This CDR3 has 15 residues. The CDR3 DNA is TGTGCCAGCAGTTTAGTAGGGACTGGGGCCAACGTCCTGACTTTC. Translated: CASSLVGTGANVLTF.

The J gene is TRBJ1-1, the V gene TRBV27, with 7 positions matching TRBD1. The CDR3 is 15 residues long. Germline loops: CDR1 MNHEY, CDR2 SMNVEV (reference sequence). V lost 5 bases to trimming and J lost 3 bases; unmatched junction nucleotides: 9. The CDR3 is CASSTLGGADTEAFF. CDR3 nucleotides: TGTGCCAGCAGTACACTAGGGGGCGCGGACACTGAAGCTTTCTTT.

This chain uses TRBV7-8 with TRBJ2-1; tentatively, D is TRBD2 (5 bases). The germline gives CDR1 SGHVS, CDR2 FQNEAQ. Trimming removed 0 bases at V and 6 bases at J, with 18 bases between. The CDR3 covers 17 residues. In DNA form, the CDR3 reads TGTGCCAGCAGCTTAGCGCGGGTTTTAGCTAGCAGCAATGAGCAGTTCTTC. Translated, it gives CASSLARVLASSNEQFF. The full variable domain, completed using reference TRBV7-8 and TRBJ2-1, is GAGVSQSPRYKVAKRGQDVALRCDPISGHVSLFWYQQALGQGPEFLTYFQNEAQLDKSGLPSDRFFAERPEGSVSTLKIQRTQQEDSAVYLCASSLARVLASSNEQFFGPGTRLTVL.

CDR3 in DNA: TGTGCCAGCAGCAGCGGGACTGTAGGGAGCTCCTACAATGAGCAGTTCTTC. Its translation: CASSSGTVGSSYNEQFF. The chain is built from TRBV5-5 and TRBJ2-1; 7 positions agree with TRBD2. Germline V gene lookup returns CDR1 SGHKS and CDR2 YYEKEE (reference sequence). The J segment lost 0 bases and the V segment lost 4 bases, leaving 10 bases of the junction unmatched. The CDR3 length is 17 residues.

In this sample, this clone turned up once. The CDR3 spells CASSPAPASGYNEQFF. The CDR3, as DNA: TGTGCCAGCAGCCCTGCCCCCGCTAGCGGATACAATGAGCAGTTCTTC. The J gene is TRBJ2-1, the V gene TRBV27; the match to TRBD2 covers 7 bases. Trimming cost V 6 bases and J 4 bases; bases outside gene matches: 12. This CDR3 is built from 16 residues. CDR1 is MNHEY, CDR2 SMNVEV, per germline (reference sequence).

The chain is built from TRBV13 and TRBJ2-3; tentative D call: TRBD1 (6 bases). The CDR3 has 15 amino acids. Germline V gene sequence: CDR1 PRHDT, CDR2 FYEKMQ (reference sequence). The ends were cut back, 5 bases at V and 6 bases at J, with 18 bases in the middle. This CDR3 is CASSLEGPQGDTQYF. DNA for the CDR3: TGTGCCAGCAGCCTTGAGGGACCTCAGGGGGATACGCAGTATTTT.

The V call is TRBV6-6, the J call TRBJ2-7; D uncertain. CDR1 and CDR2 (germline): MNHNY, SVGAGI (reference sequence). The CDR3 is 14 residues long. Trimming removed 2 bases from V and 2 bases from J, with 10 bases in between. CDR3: CASSYAPPPYEQYF. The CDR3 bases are TGTGCCAGCAGTTACGCACCACCACCCTACGAGCAGTACTTC.

The CDR3 sequence is CASSLGELFF. The CDR3 DNA is TGTGCCAGCAGTTTAGGGGAGCTGTTTTTT. The chain couples TRBV27 to TRBJ2-2; D is uncertain. Deletions cut 2 bases from V and 8 bases from J, with 0 bases between. This CDR3 region has 10 residues. Germline CDR1 is MNHEY and CDR2 is SMNVEV (reference sequence).

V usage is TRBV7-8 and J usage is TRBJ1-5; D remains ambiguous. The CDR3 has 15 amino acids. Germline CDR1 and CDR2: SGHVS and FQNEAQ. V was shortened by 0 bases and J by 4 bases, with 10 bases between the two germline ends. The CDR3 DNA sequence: TGTGCCAGCAGCTTAGCCCTCCTAAGTAATCAGCCCCAGCATTTT. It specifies CASSLALLSNQPQHF. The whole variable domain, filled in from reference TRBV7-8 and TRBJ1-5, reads GAGVSQSPRYKVAKRGQDVALRCDPISGHVSLFWYQQALGQGPEFLTYFQNEAQLDKSGLPSDRFFAERPEGSVSTLKIQRTQQEDSAVYLCASSLALLSNQPQHFGDGTRLSIL.

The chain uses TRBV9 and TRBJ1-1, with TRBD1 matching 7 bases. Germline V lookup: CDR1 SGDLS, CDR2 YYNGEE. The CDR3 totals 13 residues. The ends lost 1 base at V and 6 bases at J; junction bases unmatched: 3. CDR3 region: CASSVQTGAEAFF. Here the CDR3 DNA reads TGTGCCAGCAGCGTACAAACAGGGGCTGAAGCTTTCTTT.

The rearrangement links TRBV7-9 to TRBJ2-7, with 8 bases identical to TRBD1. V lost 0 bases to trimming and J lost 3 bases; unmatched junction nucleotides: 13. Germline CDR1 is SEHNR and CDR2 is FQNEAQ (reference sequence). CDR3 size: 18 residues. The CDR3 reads CASSLAFGLGQGNYEQYF. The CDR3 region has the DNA TGTGCCAGCAGCTTAGCGTTTGGGCTAGGACAGGGTAACTACGAGCAGTACTTC.

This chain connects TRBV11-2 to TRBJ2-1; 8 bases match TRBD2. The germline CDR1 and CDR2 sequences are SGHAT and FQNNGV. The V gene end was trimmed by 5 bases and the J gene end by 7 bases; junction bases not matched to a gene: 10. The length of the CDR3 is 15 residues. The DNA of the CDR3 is TGTGCCAGCAGCCCAAGGGCGGGAGGAGGGAATGAGCAGTTCTTC. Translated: CASSPRAGGGNEQFF. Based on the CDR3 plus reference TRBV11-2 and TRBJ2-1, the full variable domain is EAGVAQSPRYKIIEKRQSVAFWCNPISGHATLYWYQQILGQGPKLLIQFQNNGVVDDSQLPKDRFSAERLKGVDSTLKIQPAKLEDSAVYLCASSPRAGGGNEQFFGPGTRLTVL.

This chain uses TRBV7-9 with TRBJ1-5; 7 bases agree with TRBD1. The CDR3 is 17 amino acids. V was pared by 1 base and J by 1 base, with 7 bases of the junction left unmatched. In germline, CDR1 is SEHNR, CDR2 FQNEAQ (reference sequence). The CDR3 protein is CASSLVYRGLSNQPQHF. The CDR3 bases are TGTGCCAGCAGCTTAGTGTACAGGGGCCTGAGCAATCAGCCCCAGCATTTT.

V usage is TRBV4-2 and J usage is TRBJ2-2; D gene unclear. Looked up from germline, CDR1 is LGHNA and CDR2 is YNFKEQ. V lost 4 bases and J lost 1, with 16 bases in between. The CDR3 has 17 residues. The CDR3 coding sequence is TGTGCCAGCAGCCTGGGCTATGTGACCCAGAACACCGGGGAGCTGTTTTTT. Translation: CASSLGYVTQNTGELFF.

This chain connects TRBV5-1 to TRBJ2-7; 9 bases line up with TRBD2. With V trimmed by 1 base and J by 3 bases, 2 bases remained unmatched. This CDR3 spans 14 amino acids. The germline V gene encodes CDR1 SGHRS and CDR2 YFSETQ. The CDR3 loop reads CASSLRREGYEQYF. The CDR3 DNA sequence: TGCGCCAGCAGCTTGCGGCGGGAGGGCTACGAGCAGTACTTC. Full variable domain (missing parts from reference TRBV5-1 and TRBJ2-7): KAGVTQTPRYLIKTRGQQVTLSCSPISGHRSVSWYQQTPGQGLQFLFEYFSETQRNKGNFPGRFSGRQFSNSRSEMNVSTLELGDSALYLCASSLRREGYEQYFGPGTRLTVT.

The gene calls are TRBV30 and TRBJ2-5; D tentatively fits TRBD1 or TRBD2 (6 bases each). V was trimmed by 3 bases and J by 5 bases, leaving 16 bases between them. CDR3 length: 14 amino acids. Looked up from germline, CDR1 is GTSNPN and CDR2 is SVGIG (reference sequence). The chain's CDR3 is CAWRGQGRPETQYF. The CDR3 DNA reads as TGTGCCTGGAGAGGTCAGGGGAGGCCGGAGACCCAGTACTTC.